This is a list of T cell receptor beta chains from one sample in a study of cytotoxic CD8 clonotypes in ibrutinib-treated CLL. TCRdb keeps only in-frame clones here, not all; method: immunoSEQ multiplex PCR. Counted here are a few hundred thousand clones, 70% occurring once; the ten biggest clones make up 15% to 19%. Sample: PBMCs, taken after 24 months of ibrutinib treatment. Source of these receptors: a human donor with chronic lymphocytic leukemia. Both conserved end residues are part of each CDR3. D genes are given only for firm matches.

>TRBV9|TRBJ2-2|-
CASSSLTGELFF
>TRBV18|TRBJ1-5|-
CASSLTIGNQPQHF
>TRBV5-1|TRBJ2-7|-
CASSADSYEQYF
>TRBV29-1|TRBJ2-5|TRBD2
CSVSDGTSGSTQYF
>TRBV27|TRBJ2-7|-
CAARADVGSRSEQYF
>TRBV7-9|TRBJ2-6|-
CASSQREWMTF
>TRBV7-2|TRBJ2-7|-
CASSLSGVPYEQYF
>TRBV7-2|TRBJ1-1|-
CASSLTNTEAFF
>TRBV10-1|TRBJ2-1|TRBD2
CASSDISGSYNEQFF
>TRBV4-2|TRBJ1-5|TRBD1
CASSPQTGKSNQPQHF
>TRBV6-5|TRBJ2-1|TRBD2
CASSATSGSINEQFF
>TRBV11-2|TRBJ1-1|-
CASSPAINTEAFF
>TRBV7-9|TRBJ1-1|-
CASSFGTDTEAFF
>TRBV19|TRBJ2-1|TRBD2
CASTQTAGYSVEQFF
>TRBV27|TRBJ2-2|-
CASSLLAGRTGELFF
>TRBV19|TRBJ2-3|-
CATAGSSTDTQYF
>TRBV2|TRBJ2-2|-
CASRRETGGELFF
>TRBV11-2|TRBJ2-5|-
CASSLDTFQETQYF
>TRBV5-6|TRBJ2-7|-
CASSLLGGPHEQYF
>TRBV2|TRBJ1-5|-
CASSGEVNQPQHF
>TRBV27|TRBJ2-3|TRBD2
CASSSWTSGPSTDTQYF
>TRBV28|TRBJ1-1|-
CASSLSSGGNTEAFF
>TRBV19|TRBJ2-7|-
CASSYPGDSPEQYF